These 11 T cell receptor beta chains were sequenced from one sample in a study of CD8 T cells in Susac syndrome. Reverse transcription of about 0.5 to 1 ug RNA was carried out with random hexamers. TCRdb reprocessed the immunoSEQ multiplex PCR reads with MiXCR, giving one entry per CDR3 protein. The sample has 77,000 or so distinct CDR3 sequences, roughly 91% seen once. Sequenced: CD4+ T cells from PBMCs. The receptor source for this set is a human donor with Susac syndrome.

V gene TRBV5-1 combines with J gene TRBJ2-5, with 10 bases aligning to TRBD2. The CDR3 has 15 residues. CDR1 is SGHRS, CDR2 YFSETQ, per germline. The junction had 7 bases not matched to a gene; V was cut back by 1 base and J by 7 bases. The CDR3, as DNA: TGCGCCAGCAGCTTGTCTAGCGGGGGCTGGGGGACCCAGTACTTC. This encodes CASSLSSGGWGTQYF.

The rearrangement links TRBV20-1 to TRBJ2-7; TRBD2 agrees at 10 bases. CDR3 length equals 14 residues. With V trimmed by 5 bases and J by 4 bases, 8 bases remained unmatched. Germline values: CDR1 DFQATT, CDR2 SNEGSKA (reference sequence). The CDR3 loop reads CSAARTSGLYEQYF. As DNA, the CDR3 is TGCAGTGCTGCAAGGACTAGCGGCCTGTACGAGCAGTACTTC.

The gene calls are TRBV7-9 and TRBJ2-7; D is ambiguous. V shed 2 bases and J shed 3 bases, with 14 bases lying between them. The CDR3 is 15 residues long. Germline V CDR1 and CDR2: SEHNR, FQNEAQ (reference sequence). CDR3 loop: CASSLNQWGFYEQYF. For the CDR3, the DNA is TGTGCCAGCAGCTTAAATCAGTGGGGTTTCTACGAGCAGTACTTC.

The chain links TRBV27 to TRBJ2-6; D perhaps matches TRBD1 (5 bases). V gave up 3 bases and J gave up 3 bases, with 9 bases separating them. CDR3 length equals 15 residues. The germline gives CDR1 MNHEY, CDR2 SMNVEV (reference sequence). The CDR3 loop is CASSLSRVGANVLTF. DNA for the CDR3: TGTGCCAGCAGTTTGTCCAGGGTTGGGGCCAACGTCCTGACTTTC. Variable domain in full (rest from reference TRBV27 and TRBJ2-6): EAQVTQNPRYLITVTGKKLTVTCSQNMNHEYMSWYRQDPGLGLRQIYYSMNVEVTDKGDVPEGYKVSRKEKRNFPLILESPSPNQTSLYFCASSLSRVGANVLTFGAGSRLTVL.

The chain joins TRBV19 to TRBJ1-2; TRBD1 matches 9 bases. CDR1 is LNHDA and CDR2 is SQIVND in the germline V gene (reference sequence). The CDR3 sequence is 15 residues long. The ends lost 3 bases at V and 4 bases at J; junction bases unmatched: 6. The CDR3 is CASSMGQGSGYGYTF. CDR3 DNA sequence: TGTGCCAGTAGTATGGGACAGGGTTCTGGCTATGGCTACACCTTC.

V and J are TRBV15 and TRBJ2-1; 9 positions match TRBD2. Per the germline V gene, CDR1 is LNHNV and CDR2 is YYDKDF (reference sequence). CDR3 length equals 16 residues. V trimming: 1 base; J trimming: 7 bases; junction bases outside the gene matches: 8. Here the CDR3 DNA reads TGTGCCACCAGCAGAGCTCGACTAGCGGATGGGAATGAGCAGTTCTTC. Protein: CATSRARLADGNEQFF. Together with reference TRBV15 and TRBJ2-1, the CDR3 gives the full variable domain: DAMVIQNPRYQVTQFGKPVTLSCSQTLNHNVMYWYQQKSSQAPKLLFHYYDKDFNNEADTPDNFQSRRPNTSFCFLDIRSPGLGDTAMYLCATSRARLADGNEQFFGPGTRLTVL.

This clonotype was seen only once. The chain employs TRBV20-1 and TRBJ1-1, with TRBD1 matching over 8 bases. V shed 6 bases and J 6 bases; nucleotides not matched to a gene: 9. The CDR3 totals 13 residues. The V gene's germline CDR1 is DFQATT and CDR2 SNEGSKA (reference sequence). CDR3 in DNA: TGCAGTGCGCCGACCCCAGGGGGCCCTGAAGCTTTCTTT. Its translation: CSAPTPGGPEAFF.

CDR3 DNA: TGTGCCAGCAGCCGGGACCGTGGGACAGGAGTCTCTGGGGCCAACGTCCTGACTTTC. Amino acid sequence: CASSRDRGTGVSGANVLTF. This rearrangement joins TRBV14 to TRBJ2-6; TRBD1 matches at 8 bases. The germline V gene has CDR1 SGHDN and CDR2 FVKESK. J gave up 0 bases and V 4 bases, and 11 bases lay outside the gene matches. The CDR3 totals 19 residues.

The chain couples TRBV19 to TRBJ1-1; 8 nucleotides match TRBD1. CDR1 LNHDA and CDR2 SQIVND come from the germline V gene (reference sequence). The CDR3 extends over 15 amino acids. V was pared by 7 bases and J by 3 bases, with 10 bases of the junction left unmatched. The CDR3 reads CASTTLRGRDTEAFF. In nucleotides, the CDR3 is TGTGCCAGTACGACCCTCAGGGGGCGCGACACTGAAGCTTTCTTT.

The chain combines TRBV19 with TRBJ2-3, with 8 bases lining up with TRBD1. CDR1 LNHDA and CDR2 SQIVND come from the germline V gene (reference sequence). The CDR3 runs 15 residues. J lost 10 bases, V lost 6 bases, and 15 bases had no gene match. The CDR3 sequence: CASSHDGTGITAQYF. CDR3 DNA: TGTGCCAGTAGCCACGACGGGACAGGAATAACAGCGCAGTATTTT.

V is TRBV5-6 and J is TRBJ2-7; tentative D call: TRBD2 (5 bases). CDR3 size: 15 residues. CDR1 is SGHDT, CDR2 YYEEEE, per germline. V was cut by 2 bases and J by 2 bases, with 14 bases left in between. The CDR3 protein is CASSFGSMATYEQYF. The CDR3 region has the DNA TGTGCCAGCAGCTTTGGGAGTATGGCGACCTACGAGCAGTACTTC.